The present T cell receptor beta chain was sequenced within a study of immune evolution from preneoplasia to lung adenocarcinoma. The CDR3 consists of 15 residues. The germline V and J ends were trimmed by 4 bases and 7 bases, with 17 bases remaining between them. In germline, CDR1 is MNHEY, CDR2 SMNVEV (reference sequence). With regard to this clone: Its antigen is as yet unknown.

Study-level points and caveats: Normal lung had the highest top T cell clone frequencies.

Sequencing used immunoSEQ multiplex PCR; TCRdb keeps in-frame clones, though not all of them. This table holds about 7,400 clones, around 81% found once. The sequencing sample was made of FFPE adjacent normal lung tissue. This chain uses TRBV27 with TRBJ2-1; D tentatively reads TRBD1 or TRBD2 (6 bases each). This receptor was taken from a person aged 65 to 85 with lung adenocarcinoma. The CDR3 nucleotides read TGTGCCAGCAGTTCTGTCCGGGGGCGCAGGAATGAGCAGTTCTTC. As protein: CASSSVRGRRNEQFF.